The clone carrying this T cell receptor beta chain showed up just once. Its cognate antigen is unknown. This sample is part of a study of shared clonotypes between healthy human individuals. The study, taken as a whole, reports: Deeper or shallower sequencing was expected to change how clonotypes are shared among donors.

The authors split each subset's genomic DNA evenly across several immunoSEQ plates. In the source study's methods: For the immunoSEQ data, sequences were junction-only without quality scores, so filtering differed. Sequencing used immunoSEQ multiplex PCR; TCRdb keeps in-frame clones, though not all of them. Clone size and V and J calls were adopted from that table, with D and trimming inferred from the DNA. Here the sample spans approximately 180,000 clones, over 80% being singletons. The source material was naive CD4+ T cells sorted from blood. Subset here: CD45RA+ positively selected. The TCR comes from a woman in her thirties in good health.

CDR3 residues: CASSAGYKGGETQYF. The CDR3 nucleotides read TGTGCCAGCAGCGCTGGGTACAAAGGAGGTGAGACCCAGTACTTC. This rearrangement joins TRBV9 to TRBJ2-5; a possible D gene is TRBD2 (5 bases). Trimming cost V 3 bases and J 5 bases, with 17 bases left between them. Per germline, CDR1 SGDLS and CDR2 YYNGEE. CDR3 length: 15 amino acids.